One sample yielded the 17 T cell receptor beta chains listed below, sequenced in a study of tumor-infiltrating lymphocytes in localized non-small cell lung cancer. Repertoires were generated with immunoSEQ multiplex PCR, while TCRdb's copy carries only in-frame clones and drops some. The table includes 13,000 to 15,000 clones, roughly four fifths detected once. Sequencing input: lung tumor tissue. The receptors come from a human donor with non-small cell lung cancer.

The chain links TRBV29-1 to TRBJ2-3, with D possibly TRBD1 on 6 matching bases. V lost 4 bases to trimming and J lost 0 bases, with 8 bases between them. CDR1 and CDR2 from the germline V gene are SQVTM and ANQGSEA. The CDR3 is made up of 13 amino acids. CDR3 nucleotides: TGCAGCGTTGTAGGGGGAAGCACAGATACGCAGTATTTT. Protein sequence: CSVVGGSTDTQYF.

This clone was picked up one time. The J gene is TRBJ1-1, the V gene TRBV19; tentative D call: TRBD1 (6 bases). Trimming shortened V by 6 bases and J by 1 base, and 18 bases separated the two germline ends. The length of the CDR3 is 16 residues. The germline V gene encodes CDR1 LNHDA and CDR2 SQIVND (reference sequence). The CDR3 spells CASSPRSGVRNTEAFF. The CDR3 bases are TGTGCCAGTAGCCCTAGATCAGGGGTCAGGAACACTGAAGCTTTCTTT.

By sample share, this clone is medium-sized. The chain is built from TRBV27 and TRBJ2-2, with 7 bases matching TRBD1. Germline loops: CDR1 MNHEY, CDR2 SMNVEV (reference sequence). The V and J ends lost 7 bases and 2 bases, in that order; junction bases with no gene match: 4. This CDR3 region has 14 residues. As DNA, the CDR3 is TGTGCCAGCACTCGACAGGGAAACACCGGGGAGCTGTTTTTT. This codes for CASTRQGNTGELFF.

The chain joins TRBV7-2 to TRBJ1-5, with a weak D call TRBD1 (5 bases). The V end was cut by 5 bases, the J end by 6 bases, with 8 bases between. This CDR3 region has 12 residues. Germline V gene data show CDR1 as SGHTA and CDR2 as FQGNSA. CDR3 sequence: CASSDSGQPQHF. The CDR3 DNA reads TGTGCCAGCAGCGACAGTGGTCAGCCCCAGCATTTT. The whole variable domain, filled in from reference TRBV7-2 and TRBJ1-5, reads GAGVSQSPSNKVTEKGKDVELRCDPISGHTALYWYRQSLGQGLEFLIYFQGNSAPDKSGLPSDRFSAERTGGSVSTLTIQRTQQEDSAVYLCASSDSGQPQHFGDGTRLSIL.

This sequence joins TRBV18 and TRBJ2-7; D possibly corresponds to TRBD1 (6 bases). This CDR3 is 17 amino acids long. Looked up from germline, CDR1 is KGHSH and CDR2 is LQKENI. V dropped 3 bases and J dropped 2 bases, with 20 bases sitting between them. CDR3 coding DNA: TGTGCCAGCTCACCTACCCCACCCGGGACACAGACCTACGAGCAGTACTTC. Protein sequence: CASSPTPPGTQTYEQYF. The whole variable domain, remainder taken from reference TRBV18 and TRBJ2-7, is NAGVMQNPRHLVRRRGQEARLRCSPMKGHSHVYWYRQLPEEGLKFMVYLQKENIIDESGMPKERFSAEFPKEGPSILRIQQVVRGDSAAYFCASSPTPPGTQTYEQYFGPGTRLTVT.

The chain couples TRBV5-1 to TRBJ2-2, with 7 bases fitting TRBD1. CDR3 size: 18 residues. Looked up from germline, CDR1 is SGHRS and CDR2 is YFSETQ. V trimming: 5 bases; J trimming: 4 bases; junction bases outside the gene matches: 17. The CDR3 here is CASSLVTPVAGGTGELFF. The CDR3 coding sequence is TGCGCCAGCAGTCTTGTAACCCCGGTGGCAGGGGGCACCGGGGAGCTGTTTTTT.

V and J are TRBV7-2 and TRBJ2-7; TRBD1 matches 7 bases. The CDR3 loop spans 14 amino acids. In germline, CDR1 is SGHTA, CDR2 FQGNSA. Trimming cost V 5 bases and J 5 bases; bases outside gene matches: 9. The CDR3, as DNA: TGTGCCAGCAGCCCCGCAGGGGGTCCGGACGAGCAGTACTTC. Amino acids: CASSPAGGPDEQYF.

The chain recombines TRBV9 with TRBJ2-7; 10 positions match TRBD2. With 1 base clipped from V and 6 bases from J, the junction kept 4 bases outside the gene matches. CDR3 length equals 14 residues. Germline V gene sequence: CDR1 SGDLS, CDR2 YYNGEE. The CDR3 DNA reads as TGTGCCAGCAGCGTACGAAGCGGGGGGGGCGAGCAGTACTTC. Translation gives CASSVRSGGGEQYF.

This rearrangement joins TRBV6-4 to TRBJ2-2, with D uncertain. The CDR3 has 15 residues. V dropped 3 bases and J dropped 3 bases, with 11 bases sitting between them. The germline CDR1 and CDR2 sequences are MRHNA and SNTAGT. CDR3 sequence: CASSEGKGHTGELFF. In DNA form, the CDR3 reads TGTGCCAGCAGTGAGGGAAAGGGTCACACCGGGGAGCTGTTTTTT.

The chain recombines TRBV6-1 with TRBJ2-5; D is possibly TRBD2 (6 bases). In germline, CDR1 is MNHNS, CDR2 SASEGT. CDR3 length: 15 amino acids. The V end was cut by 2 bases, the J end by 6 bases, with 16 bases between. This CDR3 reads CASSEMLGRTQTQYF. CDR3 nucleotide sequence: TGTGCCAGCAGTGAAATGCTAGGGAGGACCCAGACCCAGTACTTC.

The rearrangement uses TRBV18 and TRBJ2-1, with 8 bases matching TRBD1. Germline CDR1 reads KGHSH; CDR2 reads LQKENI. The junction had 1 base not matched to a gene; V was cut back by 2 bases and J by 7 bases. CDR3 length: 13 residues. The CDR3 region has the DNA TGTGCCAGCTCACCAAGGACAGGGAATGAGCAGTTCTTC. Translated, it gives CASSPRTGNEQFF.

The chain links TRBV5-1 to TRBJ2-3, with TRBD2 matching over 7 bases. The CDR3 is 15 amino acids. The V gene's germline CDR1 is SGHRS and CDR2 YFSETQ. V shed 4 bases, J shed 0 bases, and the junction held 5 bases outside the gene matches. DNA for the CDR3: TGCGCCAGCAGCGGAGGACTAGGTAGCACAGATACGCAGTATTTT. Protein sequence: CASSGGLGSTDTQYF.

The V gene is TRBV29-1, the J gene TRBJ2-7, with 11 bases lining up with TRBD1. The trim removed 5 bases at V and 2 bases at J, leaving 8 bases unmatched. This CDR3 spans 15 amino acids. Germline CDR1 is SQVTM and CDR2 is ANQGSEA. The CDR3 protein is CSVRTGQGATYEQYF. The CDR3 DNA follows: TGCAGCGTTAGAACCGGACAGGGGGCTACCTACGAGCAGTACTTC.

CDR3 nucleotide sequence: TGTGCCAGCAAGTGGAACGGGGGGTCCTACGAGCAGTACTTC. Protein: CASKWNGGSYEQYF. The V call is TRBV27, the J call TRBJ2-7; TRBD2 agrees at 7 bases. CDR1 is MNHEY, CDR2 SMNVEV, per germline (reference sequence). With 7 bases clipped from V and 1 base from J, the junction kept 7 bases outside the gene matches. This CDR3 comprises 14 residues.

The rearrangement uses TRBV4-3 and TRBJ2-7, with a tentative D call TRBD2 (6 bases). Looked up from germline, CDR1 is LGHNA and CDR2 is YSLEER. The V end lost 3 bases, the J end lost 4 bases, and 13 bases lay between the germline ends. CDR3 size: 14 residues. CDR3 coding DNA: TGCGCCAGCAGCCAGGGCGGGACCAATTACGAGCAGTACTTC. This sequence encodes CASSQGGTNYEQYF.

The chain combines TRBV2 with TRBJ2-1; possible D gene TRBD1, 6 bases. The V end was cut by 4 bases, the J end by 7 bases, with 8 bases between. This CDR3 contains 12 residues. CDR1 and CDR2 (germline): SNHLY, FYNNEI. The CDR3: CASSGTVNEQFF. CDR3 in DNA: TGTGCCAGCAGTGGGACAGTAAATGAGCAGTTCTTC.

The chain couples TRBV27 to TRBJ2-1; TRBD2 might be the D (7 bases). CDR3 length equals 17 residues. CDR1 and CDR2 from the germline V gene are MNHEY and SMNVEV (reference sequence). Deletions cut 3 bases from V and 4 bases from J, with 19 bases between. As DNA, the CDR3 is TGTGCCAGCAGTTTCCCTGGGGGGGGCGGGGGTTACAATGAGCAGTTCTTC. Translating it yields CASSFPGGGGGYNEQFF.